The entry below gives a single T cell receptor (beta chain) sequence along with its context. These data are taken from a study of blood T cell repertoires in COVID-19. Study information: There were acute and convalescent COVID-19 samples, and they came from the United States, Italy and Spain. T cells, B-cell-depleted T cells, or PBMCs provided the cDNA or gDNA that served as material.

Individuals drawn from 24 US areas were about 18 to 95 years old. Only in-frame clones appear in the TCRdb table, and some are missing; sequencing was by immunoSEQ multiplex PCR. The data show 300,000 to 350,000 clones, around nine tenths seen once. Trimming pared 3 bases from V and 5 bases from J, leaving 7 bases between. The CDR3 runs to 13 residues. The germline V gene has CDR1 KGHSH and CDR2 LQKENI. The chain employs TRBV18 and TRBJ2-2; perhaps TRBD2 as D (5 bases). This TCR was sampled from a woman aged 25 to 39 who had been exposed to COVID-19. What was sequenced was PBMCs or T cells enriched from blood (not recorded which). The CDR3 is CASSPLATGELFF. The CDR3 coding sequence is TGTGCCAGCTCACCCCTAGCAACCGGGGAGCTGTTTTTT.